Shown below are 5 T cell receptor beta chains from a single sample sequenced in a study of identical twins. TCRdb re-analysed the 5' RACE reads in MiXCR, keeping a single row per CDR3 protein. This table has hundreds of thousands of distinct CDR3 sequences, 21% appearing once. The same sample was also used in a study of T cells expressing NK-cell markers.

Input material: PBMCs. All receptors come from a woman aged 18-29 years in good health.

The chain carries TRBV30 and TRBJ2-1, with TRBD2 matching over 11 bases. Germline CDR1 is GTSNPN and CDR2 is SVGIG (reference sequence). The CDR3 has 13 residues. Germline trimming cut 5 bases from V and 9 bases from J; bases unmatched to any gene: 6. The CDR3 DNA reads as TGTGCCTGGGAGCGTAGCGGGAGGGGTGAGCAGTTCTTC. Translated, it gives CAWERSGRGEQFF.

The V and J genes are TRBV20-1 and TRBJ2-7; tentatively, D is TRBD1 (5 bases). Between the trimmed V and J ends, which lost 0 bases and 9 bases, there was a span of 18 bases. Germline V CDR1 and CDR2: DFQATT, SNEGSKA (reference sequence). CDR3 length: 14 amino acids. As DNA, the CDR3 is TGCAGTGCTAGAGACAGGTCCGTTTGGGGCGCGCAGTACTTC. Translated, it gives CSARDRSVWGAQYF.

The chain has TRBV20-1 and TRBJ2-2, with TRBD1 identical over 7 bases. The CDR3 has 14 amino acids. Germline loops: CDR1 DFQATT, CDR2 SNEGSKA (reference sequence). V trimming: 1 base; J trimming: 4 bases; junction bases outside the gene matches: 3. The CDR3 loop is CSARVPGGTGELFF. The CDR3 DNA is TGCAGTGCTAGAGTTCCAGGGGGCACCGGGGAGCTGTTTTTT.

The chain recombines TRBV29-1 with TRBJ1-1; no definite D call. The CDR3 spans 14 residues. V lost 4 bases to trimming and J lost 3 bases, with 15 bases between them. The germline gives CDR1 SQVTM, CDR2 ANQGSEA. CDR3: CSVVTGARYTEAFF. The CDR3, as DNA: TGCAGCGTTGTTACTGGCGCGCGATACACTGAAGCTTTCTTT.

In its sample, this clonotype was seen a few times. The V call is TRBV12-3 or TRBV12-4, the J call TRBJ1-5, with D uncertain. V shed 2 bases and J shed 3 bases, with 11 bases lying between them. CDR3 length: 15 amino acids. The CDR3 is CASSLYSDSNQPQHF. CDR3 sequence (DNA): TGTGCCAGCAGTTTATATTCGGACTCCAATCAGCCCCAGCATTTT.